One sample yielded the 8 T cell receptor beta chains listed below, sequenced in a study of blood T cell repertoires in COVID-19. The data were produced by immunoSEQ multiplex PCR, yet TCRdb's version contains in-frame clones alone and is incomplete. The sample comprises about 160,000 clones, around 74% of which are singletons, and 8.1% rests with the top ten. The sample consisted of peripheral blood. The receptors derive from a woman aged 55 to 70 with COVID-19, enrolled during active disease.

This clone was seen only once. The rearrangement joins TRBV7-9 to TRBJ2-5, with 7 bases identical to TRBD1. From germline, CDR1 is SEHNR and CDR2 FQNEAQ (reference sequence). There are 15 residues in the CDR3. Trimming took 1 base from V and 1 from J; bases not matched to a gene: 3. The CDR3 loop is CASSLVRQGQETQYF. The CDR3 DNA reads as TGTGCCAGCAGCTTAGTACGACAGGGCCAAGAGACCCAGTACTTC.

The V call is TRBV14, the J call TRBJ2-7; D is perhaps TRBD2 (5 bases). The ends were cut back, 0 bases at V and 3 bases at J, with 6 bases in the middle. This CDR3 has 13 amino acids. Germline loops: CDR1 SGHDN, CDR2 FVKESK. This CDR3 is CASSQEGGYEQYV. CDR3 coding DNA: TGTGCCAGCAGCCAAGAAGGAGGCTACGAGCAGTACGTC.

The chain couples TRBV5-6 to TRBJ1-1, with D possibly TRBD1 on 5 matching bases. The CDR3 consists of 11 residues. Germline CDR1 is SGHDT and CDR2 is YYEEEE. Trimming pared 3 bases from V and 11 bases from J, leaving 11 bases between. This CDR3 reads CASSSQGEAFF. Here the CDR3 DNA reads TGTGCCAGCAGCTCGCAGGGCGAGGCTTTCTTT.

This chain links TRBV19 with TRBJ1-5, with 7 nucleotides matching TRBD1. The V and J ends lost 3 bases and 5 bases, in that order; junction bases with no gene match: 4. Germline V gene lookup returns CDR1 LNHDA and CDR2 SQIVND (reference sequence). This CDR3 spans 14 amino acids. The CDR3, as DNA: TGTGCCAGTAGTATGGGACAGACTTATCAGCCCCAGCATTTT. It yields the protein CASSMGQTYQPQHF.

The DNA for the CDR3 is TGTGCCAGCAGACACCCGGGACAGCTTGAAGCTTTCTTT. Its protein product is CASRHPGQLEAFF. The V gene is TRBV6-6, the J gene TRBJ1-1; 7 bases agree with TRBD1. J gave up 7 bases and V 6 bases, and 8 bases lay outside the gene matches. The length of the CDR3 is 13 residues. Germline CDR1 MNHNY, CDR2 SVGAGI (reference sequence).

The gene calls are TRBV24-1 and TRBJ2-7, with 7 bases matching TRBD1. Germline CDR1 reads KGHDR; CDR2 reads SFDVKD. The CDR3 is 14 amino acids. V shed 6 bases, J shed 1 base, and the junction held 5 bases outside the gene matches. The CDR3 protein is CATSSDRASYEQYF. Written as DNA, the CDR3 is TGTGCCACCAGTTCCGACAGGGCTTCCTACGAGCAGTACTTC.

The gene calls are TRBV30 and TRBJ1-5; 9 bases fit TRBD1. CDR3 length: 16 amino acids. V lost 0 bases, J lost 5 bases, and 8 bases stayed unmatched. CDR1 and CDR2 (germline): GTSNPN, SVGIG (reference sequence). For the CDR3, the DNA is TGTGCCTGGAGTGTCCCCCGGACAGGGGTGGATCAGCCCCAGCATTTT. Its protein product is CAWSVPRTGVDQPQHF.

On this clone itself: Distinct nucleotide sequences in the sample also encode this CDR3. The J gene is TRBJ1-5, the V gene TRBV7-2; 7 bases line up with TRBD1. Germline CDR1 is SGHTA and CDR2 is FQGNSA. This CDR3 has 15 residues. V lost 4 bases and J lost 1; bases outside the gene matches: 4. The CDR3 DNA reads TGTGCCAGCAGCTCCGGGACAGTCAGCAATCAGCCCCAGCATTTT. Protein sequence: CASSSGTVSNQPQHF.